This T cell receptor (beta chain) was sequenced for a study of T cells after yellow fever vaccination. Whole-study context: SMART-Seq v4 Ultra Low Input served to prepare low-cell-number fractions.

Notes on the study in general: A weaker but faster secondary response was observed, peaking on day 5 versus 15.

TCRdb used MiXCR to reprocess the 5' RACE reads, holding one entry per CDR3 protein. The sample has 600,000 to 750,000 distinct CDR3 sequences, roughly an eighth seen once. In regard to this clonotype: Its specificity is unknown.

This specimen consisted of PBMCs, obtained on the day of the yellow fever booster vaccination. The TCR sequence derives from a man younger than 40 who received the YFV17D yellow fever vaccine.

This CDR3 is CASSIRGGEAFF. CDR3 DNA: TGTGCCAGTAGTATACGAGGGGGCGAAGCTTTCTTT. The V gene is TRBV19, the J gene TRBJ1-1; 7 nucleotides match TRBD1. This CDR3 has 12 amino acids. Germline assignment: CDR1 LNHDA and CDR2 SQIVND (reference sequence). V shed 2 bases, J shed 8 bases, and the junction held 2 bases outside the gene matches.